This T cell receptor (beta chain) was profiled in a study of T cell responses to AZD1222 COVID-19 vaccine. Notes on the study in general: Donors in the cohort were predominantly white British and more often female, and clonal diversity was possibly underestimated. None of the repertoires were sampled until the peak T cell response had passed. Nearly half of unique spike-specific TCRs reportedly avoided B.1.351 and B.1.1.7 mutated regions.

In regard to this clone: Its antigen is not known.

Germline loops: CDR1 SGHAT, CDR2 FQNNGV. With 0 bases clipped from V and 8 bases from J, the junction kept 7 bases outside the gene matches. The CDR3 is 15 amino acids. Produced via immunoSEQ multiplex PCR; TCRdb's table is partial and in-frame only. The sample records 150,000 to 200,000 clones, 92% being singletons. The receptor was isolated from an adult who received the AZD1222 COVID-19 vaccine. The sequences come from peripheral blood, collected 28 days after the second AZD1222 dose. The rearrangement uses TRBV11-2 and TRBJ1-5, with TRBD1 identical over 7 bases. CDR3: CASSLDRQGFEPQHF. In DNA form, the CDR3 reads TGTGCCAGCAGCTTAGACAGACAGGGCTTTGAGCCCCAGCATTTT.